This is a list of T cell receptor beta chains from one sample in a study of cytomegalovirus exposure and HLA in healthy donors. Some clones are missing from TCRdb's copy, which holds only in-frame ones; the method was immunoSEQ multiplex PCR. The sample records some 270,000 clones, around 86% being singletons. The sample taken for sequencing was PBMCs. Receptors originate from a woman aged 18-35 years in good health and CMV-seronegative. CDR3s include the opening cysteine and the closing phenylalanine or tryptophan. The D gene is left open where the match is weak. Rows give clone size only sometimes, using once, few, many, or a class for an expanded clone.

v_call	clone_size	j_call	d_call	cdr3_aa	cdr3_nt
TRBV13	NA	TRBJ2-3	TRBD1	CASSSGQGSHTDTQYF	TGTGCCAGCAGCTCCGGACAGGGGTCTCACACAGATACGCAGTATTTT
TRBV7-9	NA	TRBJ2-7	NA	CASSFRGSYSYEQYF	TGTGCCAGCAGCTTTCGAGGGAGCTACTCCTACGAGCAGTACTTC
TRBV18	NA	TRBJ2-5	NA	CASSPREVGETQYF	TGTGCCAGCTCACCCAGGGAGGTGGGAGAGACCCAGTACTTC
TRBV30	NA	TRBJ2-1	TRBD2	CAWSKGLAENEQFF	TGTGCCTGGAGTAAGGGACTAGCGGAAAATGAGCAGTTCTTC
TRBV6-5	NA	TRBJ2-7	NA	CASSYSSESYEQYF	TGTGCCAGCAGTTACTCCTCGGAGAGCTACGAGCAGTACTTC
TRBV6-1	NA	TRBJ1-2	TRBD1	CASRPGQLYGYTF	TGTGCCAGCAGGCCGGGACAGCTCTATGGCTACACCTTC
TRBV9	NA	TRBJ2-6	NA	CASSVTGSGANVLTF	TGTGCCAGCAGCGTAACGGGTTCTGGGGCCAACGTCCTGACTTTC
TRBV9	NA	TRBJ2-1	TRBD2	CASSVASGGFYNEQFF	TGTGCCAGCAGCGTAGCCAGCGGGGGCTTCTACAATGAGCAGTTCTTC
TRBV2	once	TRBJ2-5	TRBD2	CASRMGREETQYF	TGTGCCAGCCGGATGGGGCGGGAGGAGACCCAGTACTTC
TRBV28	NA	TRBJ1-2	NA	CASSLYDLASDNYGYTF	TGTGCCAGCAGTTTATATGACCTAGCCTCTGACAACTATGGCTACACCTTC
TRBV21-1	NA	TRBJ2-7	NA	CASTRTTSGGRAWDEQYF	TGTGCCAGCACCCGGACGACCTCGGGCGGGAGGGCCTGGGACGAGCAGTACTTC
TRBV10-3	NA	TRBJ2-2	TRBD1	CAISPGTGEVGELFF	TGTGCCATCAGCCCCGGGACAGGGGAGGTCGGGGAGCTGTTTTTT
TRBV27	NA	TRBJ2-5	NA	CASSLRGRGETQYF	TGTGCCAGCAGTTTGAGGGGCAGGGGTGAGACCCAGTACTTC
TRBV19	NA	TRBJ2-7	TRBD2	CASSPASGGTYEQYF	TGTGCCAGTTCGCCAGCTAGCGGCGGGACCTACGAGCAGTACTTC
TRBV6-5	NA	TRBJ2-5	NA	CASSYRIGVQETQYF	TGTGCCAGCAGTTACCGAATAGGGGTCCAAGAGACCCAGTACTTC
TRBV30	NA	TRBJ2-7	TRBD1	CAWSTGTGLTEQYF	TGTGCCTGGAGCACGGGGACAGGGTTAACCGAGCAGTACTTC
TRBV28	NA	TRBJ2-1	NA	CASSLYRSSYNEQFF	TGTGCCAGCAGTTTATACAGAAGCTCCTACAATGAGCAGTTCTTC
TRBV7-3	NA	TRBJ2-1	TRBD2	CASSPPGLAGGQNEQFF	TGTGCCAGCAGCCCCCCGGGACTAGCGGGGGGGCAGAATGAGCAGTTCTTC
TRBV30	NA	TRBJ2-5	NA	CAWSGGEALWETQYF	TGTGCCTGGAGTGGGGGAGAGGCCCTCTGGGAGACCCAGTACTTC
TRBV7-2	NA	TRBJ2-7	TRBD1	CASSYTIGTGDEQYF	TGTGCCAGCAGCTATACCATCGGGACAGGGGACGAGCAGTACTTC
TRBV5-4	once	TRBJ2-3	NA	CATTMRVTDTQYF	TGTGCTACCACGATGAGGGTGACAGATACGCAGTATTTT
TRBV29-1	NA	TRBJ2-5	NA	CSVANRAQETQYF	TGCAGCGTTGCCAACAGGGCGCAAGAGACCCAGTACTTC
TRBV7-6	NA	TRBJ2-7	NA	CASSLEGSGTYEQYF	TGTGCCAGCAGTCTAGAAGGGTCAGGGACCTACGAGCAGTACTTC
TRBV6-4	NA	TRBJ1-5	TRBD1	CASAPDRGNQPQHF	TGTGCCAGCGCCCCTGACAGGGGAAATCAGCCCCAGCATTTT
TRBV5-4	NA	TRBJ2-7	TRBD1	CASSMRDRVYEQYF	TGTGCCAGCAGCATGCGGGACAGGGTCTACGAGCAGTACTTC
TRBV28	NA	TRBJ2-1	TRBD2	CASSRGSGGLLREQFF	TGTGCCAGCAGTCGGGGGAGCGGGGGGCTCCTTCGAGAGCAGTTCTTC
TRBV6-5	NA	TRBJ2-7	TRBD1	CASSYSRTGGYEQYF	TGTGCCAGCAGTTACTCGAGGACAGGGGGCTACGAGCAGTACTTC
TRBV4-1	NA	TRBJ2-3	NA	CASTAGGLGTDTQYF	TGCGCCAGCACGGCCGGCGGGTTAGGCACAGATACGCAGTATTTT
TRBV30	NA	TRBJ1-4	TRBD1	CAWSVPTGGGEKLFF	TGTGCCTGGAGTGTACCAACAGGGGGAGGAGAAAAACTGTTTTTT
TRBV7-2	NA	TRBJ1-2	NA	CASSLRVRSGNYGYTF	TGTGCCAGCAGCTTACGAGTCCGGTCGGGGAACTATGGCTACACCTTC
TRBV7-2	NA	TRBJ2-7	TRBD2	CASSWTSGGTYEQYF	TGTGCCAGCAGCTGGACTAGCGGGGGGACCTACGAGCAGTACTTC
TRBV9	NA	TRBJ2-7	NA	CASSVGPRQEGYEQYF	TGTGCCAGCAGCGTAGGCCCTCGGCAGGAAGGCTACGAGCAGTACTTC
TRBV5-1	NA	TRBJ2-5	TRBD2	CASSLPSGGHQETQYF	TGCGCCAGCAGCTTGCCTAGCGGGGGCCACCAAGAGACCCAGTACTTC
TRBV10-1	few	TRBJ1-4	NA	CASSEGVSEKLFF	TGCGCCAGCAGTGAAGGGGTAAGTGAAAAACTGTTTTTT
TRBV9	NA	TRBJ2-1	TRBD2	CATGAGASYNEQFF	TGTGCCACTGGAGCGGGAGCCTCCTACAATGAGCAGTTCTTC
TRBV20-1	NA	TRBJ2-3	NA	CSAWQDTQYF	TGCAGTGCTTGGCAAGATACGCAGTATTTT
TRBV4-1	NA	TRBJ2-1	TRBD1	CASSANPSGDRGQNEQFF	TGCGCCAGCAGCGCAAACCCATCCGGGGACAGGGGGCAAAATGAGCAGTTCTTC
TRBV13	NA	TRBJ2-7	NA	CASSLWTAVGYEQYF	TGTGCCAGCAGCTTATGGACAGCCGTCGGGTACGAGCAGTACTTC
TRBV18	NA	TRBJ2-7	NA	CASSPGQYRYEQYF	TGTGCCAGCTCACCAGGACAGTACCGCTACGAGCAGTACTTC
TRBV28	few	TRBJ1-2	TRBD1	CASTLGGTGAYGYTF	TGTGCCAGCACCCTCGGGGGGACAGGGGCATATGGCTACACCTTC
TRBV10-1	NA	TRBJ2-7	NA	CASSESLQGTSNF	TGCGCCAGCAGTGAGTCCCTCCAGGGAACATCAAACTTC
TRBV30	many	TRBJ2-7	TRBD1	CAWSRDRGLQYF	TGTGCCTGGAGTAGAGACAGGGGGTTGCAGTACTTC
TRBV5-1	NA	TRBJ2-3	TRBD2	CASSPGTSKDTQYF	TGCGCCAGCAGCCCAGGGACTAGTAAAGATACGCAGTATTTT
TRBV30	NA	TRBJ1-4	NA	CAWNVGQGNEKLFF	TGTGCCTGGAATGTCGGCCAGGGAAATGAAAAACTGTTTTTT
TRBV6-4	NA	TRBJ1-5	NA	CASSTTFMDRRNQPQHF	TGTGCCAGCAGTACGACCTTCATGGACAGACGCAATCAGCCCCAGCATTTT
TRBV7-2	NA	TRBJ1-5	TRBD1	CASSFLGQGRNQPQHF	TGTGCCAGCAGCTTTCTTGGACAGGGGAGAAATCAGCCCCAGCATTTT
TRBV6-1	NA	TRBJ1-2	TRBD1	CASSMDRGYGYTF	TGTGCCAGCAGTATGGACAGGGGTTATGGCTACACCTTC
TRBV6-5	NA	TRBJ2-7	TRBD1	CASTGGWTGGDEQYF	TGTGCCAGCACCGGAGGTTGGACAGGGGGCGACGAGCAGTACTTC
TRBV28	NA	TRBJ1-1	NA	CASSFPLTEAFF	TGTGCCAGCAGTTTTCCTCTCACTGAAGCTTTCTTT
TRBV10-3	few	TRBJ1-2	NA	CAITPEPGKLYGYTF	TGTGCCATCACCCCAGAGCCAGGAAAGCTCTATGGCTACACCTTC
TRBV6-6	NA	TRBJ1-6	NA	CATTLIGPGDSPLHF	TGTGCCACCACTCTAATCGGCCCCGGGGATTCACCCCTCCACTTT
TRBV5-1	NA	TRBJ1-1	NA	CASSLERLTDEAFF	TGCGCCAGCAGCTTGGAACGACTGACAGATGAAGCTTTCTTT
TRBV5-8	NA	TRBJ1-5	NA	CASSLRGRGDQPQHF	TGTGCCAGCAGCTTGCGGGGACGGGGGGATCAGCCCCAGCATTTT
TRBV7-2	NA	TRBJ2-7	TRBD2	CASSLSGGASGEQYF	TGTGCCAGCAGCCTTAGCGGGGGGGCGTCGGGCGAGCAGTACTTC